A single sample gave rise to the 25 T cell receptor beta chains below, sequenced in a study of identical twins. TCRdb passed the 5' RACE reads through MiXCR, listing each CDR3 protein once. The sample consists of roughly 350,000 distinct CDR3 sequences, approximately 10% of them appearing once. The sequenced sample was naive T cells sorted from blood. The receptor set was obtained from a woman in her 50s in good health.

The sample holds a few counts of this clonotype. This sequence joins TRBV19 and TRBJ2-3, with TRBD1 matching 7 bases. V gave up 7 bases and J gave up 4 bases; unmatched junction bases: 2. In germline, CDR1 is LNHDA, CDR2 SQIVND (reference sequence). The CDR3 runs 12 residues. The CDR3 loop is CASKGAADTQYF. The CDR3 DNA sequence: TGTGCCAGTAAGGGGGCGGCAGATACGCAGTATTTT.

This clonotype was observed at least ten times. The gene calls are TRBV3-1 and TRBJ2-5; TRBD1 agrees at 10 bases. Trimming cost V 4 bases and J 2 bases; bases outside gene matches: 16. The CDR3 loop spans 19 amino acids. Germline V gene data show CDR1 as LGHDT and CDR2 as YNNKEL (reference sequence). The CDR3 spells CASSRPGQGRPSLQETQYF. The CDR3 region has the DNA TGTGCCAGCAGCCGACCGGGACAGGGGCGACCCTCTTTACAAGAGACCCAGTACTTC.

This clonotype turned up a few times. The V and J genes are TRBV6-1 and TRBJ2-5; D is unresolved. Germline V lookup: CDR1 MNHNS, CDR2 SASEGT. V was shortened by 8 bases and J by 5 bases, with 18 bases between the two germline ends. This CDR3 comprises 14 residues. CDR3 sequence reads: CASRPSFRVETQYF. CDR3 DNA: TGTGCCAGCCGCCCTTCATTTCGGGTGGAGACCCAGTACTTC.

In its sample, this clonotype was seen many times. The V call is TRBV10-3, the J call TRBJ2-7; 7 bases line up with TRBD2. CDR1 and CDR2 from the germline V gene are ENHRY and SYGVKD. The CDR3 extends over 13 amino acids. With 11 bases clipped from V and 1 base from J, the junction kept 8 bases outside the gene matches. For the CDR3, the DNA is TGTGCCGTGGGGAATAGCGGGTCCTACGAGCAGTACTTC. Residues: CAVGNSGSYEQYF.

There are many counts of this clonotype. The rearrangement links TRBV20-1 to TRBJ2-3; perhaps TRBD2 as D (5 bases). Germline CDR1 is DFQATT and CDR2 is SNEGSKA (reference sequence). V was cut by 3 bases and J by 0 bases, with 10 bases left in between. This CDR3 has 14 amino acids. The CDR3 DNA reads TGCAGTGCTAGCTACGGGATGAGCACAGATACGCAGTATTTT. It encodes CSASYGMSTDTQYF.

This clonotype was counted between two and nine times. V gene TRBV3-1 combines with J gene TRBJ2-5; D unclear. Looked up from germline, CDR1 is LGHDT and CDR2 is YNNKEL (reference sequence). There are 13 residues in the CDR3. V was trimmed by 2 bases and J by 4 bases, leaving 8 bases between them. The DNA for the CDR3 is TGTGCCAGCAGCCAACTGGCCATAGAGACCCAGTACTTC. Translating gives CASSQLAIETQYF.

This clonotype was counted at least ten times. The chain recombines TRBV29-1 with TRBJ1-2; 7 bases match TRBD1. The germline V gene encodes CDR1 SQVTM and CDR2 ANQGSEA. The CDR3 totals 13 residues. The junction had 7 bases not matched to a gene; V was cut back by 7 bases and J by 2 bases. CDR3: CSGGQHGNYGYTF. The CDR3 DNA reads as TGCAGCGGGGGACAGCACGGAAACTATGGCTACACCTTC.

This clonotype was detected a few times. The junction departs from the called germline gene at one end, perhaps through a read error. The chain couples TRBV7-7 to TRBJ2-1; 7 bases map to TRBD2. Germline V gene data show CDR1 as SSHAT and CDR2 as FNYEAQ (reference sequence). The CDR3 is 19 amino acids. The DNA of the CDR3 is TGTGCTAGCATTAAAGCGGGACCTGGTTCTAACGGCGCCTACAATGAGCAGTTCTTC. Translating it yields CASIKAGPGSNGAYNEQFF.

This clonotype was found many times. The chain carries TRBV6-5 and TRBJ2-1; D unresolved. Germline CDR1 reads MNHEY; CDR2 reads SVGAGI. There are 14 residues in the CDR3. V was pared by 2 bases and J by 0 bases, with 5 bases between. CDR3 sequence (DNA): TGTGCCAGCAGTTACGGGGTCTCCTACAATGAGCAGTTCTTC. The encoded protein is CASSYGVSYNEQFF.

This clonotype has a handful of counts. The V call is TRBV5-1, the J call TRBJ2-1; D might be TRBD1 (6 bases). Germline loops: CDR1 SGHRS, CDR2 YFSETQ. The CDR3 runs 13 residues. V shed 4 bases and J shed 5 bases, with 10 bases lying between them. CDR3 in amino acids: CASSDRPNNEQFF. CDR3 bases: TGCGCCAGCAGCGACAGGCCAAACAATGAGCAGTTCTTC.

This clonotype was detected ten times or more. This chain connects TRBV5-6 to TRBJ1-5, with TRBD1 as a possible D gene (5 bases). Germline lookup yields CDR1 SGHDT and CDR2 YYEEEE. Trimming took off 2 bases at V and 5 bases at J, with 17 bases between the two ends. The CDR3 spans 16 residues. CDR3 in DNA: TGTGCCAGCAGCTTAGCCCGGGACTTAATGTATCAGCCCCAGCATTTT. Translated: CASSLARDLMYQPQHF.

This clonotype was picked up a small number of times. V and J are TRBV20-1 and TRBJ2-3; D is tentatively TRBD1 or TRBD2 (5 bases each). The CDR3 extends over 15 amino acids. The germline V gene encodes CDR1 DFQATT and CDR2 SNEGSKA (reference sequence). Trimming shortened V by 0 bases and J by 1 base, and 11 bases separated the two germline ends. Here the CDR3 reads CSARDRGGGTDTQYF. As DNA, the CDR3 is TGCAGTGCTAGAGATCGGGGCGGAGGCACAGATACGCAGTATTTT.

In DNA, the CDR3 is TGCGCCAGCAGCTCACAGGGGCTAGGCGCACACAATGAGCAGTTCTTC. It translates to CASSSQGLGAHNEQFF. The V gene is TRBV5-1, the J gene TRBJ2-1, with 7 positions matching TRBD1. In germline, CDR1 is SGHRS, CDR2 YFSETQ. Germline trimming cut 3 bases from V and 5 bases from J; bases unmatched to any gene: 11. This CDR3 contains 16 residues.

In this sample, this clonotype turned up a few times. The chain uses TRBV24-1 and TRBJ2-2; no clear D. V was trimmed by 4 bases and J by 4 bases, leaving 12 bases between them. The CDR3 consists of 15 residues. CDR1 KGHDR and CDR2 SFDVKD come from the germline V gene. The CDR3 loop is CATSESTDPTGELFF. Here the CDR3 DNA reads TGTGCCACCAGTGAATCTACAGACCCCACCGGGGAGCTGTTTTTT.

This clonotype was observed a handful of times. CDR3: CAWRLAGGGEQYV. The CDR3 coding sequence is TGTGCCTGGAGACTAGCGGGAGGGGGTGAGCAGTACGTC. V gene TRBV30 combines with J gene TRBJ2-7; TRBD2 aligns across 13 bases. V lost 3 bases and J lost 7; bases outside the gene matches: 3. The CDR3 consists of 13 residues. Germline values: CDR1 GTSNPN, CDR2 SVGIG (reference sequence).

This clonotype was counted only a few times. This CDR3 is CASSDLYGYTF. The DNA of the CDR3 is TGCGCCAGCAGCGATCTCTATGGCTACACCTTC. The chain has TRBV5-1 and TRBJ1-2; no clear D. The CDR3 contains 11 residues. Germline V gives CDR1 SGHRS, CDR2 YFSETQ. Trimming left V 4 bases short and J 4 bases short, with 5 bases between.

This clonotype showed up just a few times. The chain employs TRBV14 and TRBJ1-3, with unresolved D. V dropped 3 bases and J dropped 2 bases, with 11 bases sitting between them. Germline loops: CDR1 SGHDN, CDR2 FVKESK. The CDR3 runs 15 residues. The CDR3 loop reads CASSHPRGAGNTIYF. The CDR3 coding sequence is TGTGCCAGCAGCCACCCTCGTGGCGCTGGAAACACCATATATTTT.

There are a few counts of this clonotype. The chain carries TRBV5-1 and TRBJ2-1; 8 nucleotides align to TRBD1. Germline V lookup: CDR1 SGHRS, CDR2 YFSETQ. V trimming: 0 bases; J trimming: 6 bases; junction bases outside the gene matches: 8. The CDR3 loop spans 16 amino acids. The CDR3 spells CASSLVDRGAFNEQFF. The CDR3 coding sequence is TGCGCCAGCAGCTTGGTTGACAGGGGAGCGTTCAATGAGCAGTTCTTC.

V gene TRBV11-2 combines with J gene TRBJ1-4, with a possible D match to TRBD1 (5 bases). Trimming left V 5 bases short and J 4 bases short, with 11 bases between. The CDR3 extends over 14 amino acids. Germline V CDR1 and CDR2: SGHAT, FQNNGV. CDR3 bases: TGTGCCAGCAGCCCCGGGACGGTTAATGAAAAACTGTTTTTT. It encodes CASSPGTVNEKLFF.

This clonotype was seen only a few times. The genes are TRBV13 and TRBJ1-2; D gene ambiguous. CDR1 PRHDT and CDR2 FYEKMQ come from the germline V gene (reference sequence). V was clipped by 1 base and J by 7 bases, with 10 bases between them. The CDR3 contains 13 residues. The CDR3 nucleotides are TGTGCCAGCAGCTTAGTCCCCCAGCCTGGCTACACCTTC. Translating gives CASSLVPQPGYTF.

CDR3 bases: TGTGCCAGCAGCAAAAATAGCGGGAGAAGCACAGATACGCAGTATTTT. Protein sequence: CASSKNSGRSTDTQYF. V gene TRBV11-2 combines with J gene TRBJ2-3; TRBD2 matches 9 bases. V was pared by 5 bases and J by 0 bases, with 6 bases of the junction left unmatched. There are 16 residues in the CDR3. Germline loops: CDR1 SGHAT, CDR2 FQNNGV.

As concerns this clonotype: A single base separates this from a much larger clone, so it may be a read error. The rearrangement uses TRBV12-3 or TRBV12-4 and TRBJ2-3, with no clear D. V was cut by 7 bases and J by 11 bases, with 19 bases left in between. The CDR3 runs 13 residues. CDR3 nucleotides: TGTGCCAGCATGTTAACACGTGCTGAAATGCAGTATTTT. Its translation is CASMLTRAEMQYF.

This clonotype showed up many times. The chain joins TRBV6-5 to TRBJ2-1; a possible D gene is TRBD2 (6 bases). The CDR3 totals 14 residues. The V and J ends lost 10 bases and 1 base respectively, with 14 bases between them. Per germline, CDR1 MNHEY and CDR2 SVGAGI. The CDR3 bases are TGTGCCACGCTCGGCGGGATTTCCTACAATGAGCAGTTCTTC. The encoded protein is CATLGGISYNEQFF.

This CDR3 reads CAWGDRGRLNTEAFF. In DNA form, the CDR3 reads TGTGCCTGGGGGGACAGGGGGAGACTGAACACTGAAGCTTTCTTT. The chain uses TRBV12-3 or TRBV12-4 and TRBJ1-1, with 11 nucleotides matching TRBD1. This CDR3 has 15 residues. V lost 11 bases to trimming and J lost 0 bases; unmatched junction nucleotides: 8.

There are a few counts of this clonotype. The CDR3 bases are TGCAGCGTTGAACAGGGGAACACAGATACGCAGTATTTT. It encodes CSVEQGNTDTQYF. J is TRBJ2-3 and V is TRBV29-1; possibly TRBD1 for D (6 bases). The CDR3 runs 13 residues. V was clipped by 2 bases and J by 2 bases, with 8 bases between them. Germline assignment: CDR1 SQVTM and CDR2 ANQGSEA.